A single sample gave rise to the 23 T cell receptor beta chains below, sequenced in a study of blood T cell repertoires in COVID-19. The protocol was immunoSEQ multiplex PCR, while the TCRdb copy is restricted to in-frame clones and leaves out a portion. The sample yields over 200,000 clones, around 89% seen once. Sequenced sample: PBMCs or T cells enriched from blood (not recorded which). These receptors came from a woman aged 40-49 years with acute COVID-19.

The rearrangement links TRBV4-3 to TRBJ1-5, with D hard to call. Germline V gene sequence: CDR1 LGHNA, CDR2 YSLEER. This CDR3 spans 15 amino acids. V lost 2 bases and J lost 3, with 11 bases in between. CDR3 sequence reads: CASSQRVGNNQPQHF. CDR3 sequence (DNA): TGCGCCAGCAGCCAACGGGTGGGTAACAATCAGCCCCAGCATTTT.

The chain links TRBV20-1 to TRBJ2-5, with D maybe TRBD1 (5 bases). Looked up from germline, CDR1 is DFQATT and CDR2 is SNEGSKA (reference sequence). This CDR3 spans 11 amino acids. V shed 2 bases and J shed 10 bases, with 11 bases lying between them. Here the CDR3 reads CSARFTRDQYF. The CDR3 DNA follows: TGCAGTGCTAGATTTACCAGGGACCAGTACTTC.

The DNA of the CDR3 is TGTGCCAGCAGTAGATCTGAGCCAGATACGCAGTATTTT. Protein product: CASSRSEPDTQYF. This chain uses TRBV2 with TRBJ2-3; D is ambiguous. The CDR3 runs to 13 residues. V lost 5 bases, J lost 4 bases, and 10 bases lay in between. CDR1 is SNHLY and CDR2 is FYNNEI in the germline V gene.

The genes are TRBV19 and TRBJ1-1; D is possibly TRBD1 (6 bases). The germline V and J ends were trimmed by 5 bases and 0 bases, with 10 bases remaining between them. Germline CDR1 reads LNHDA; CDR2 reads SQIVND (reference sequence). The CDR3 is made up of 14 amino acids. The CDR3 is CASSADSLNTEAFF. The CDR3 DNA sequence: TGTGCCAGTAGTGCGGACAGTTTGAACACTGAAGCTTTCTTT.

This clone turned up a few times. The V and J genes are TRBV19 and TRBJ1-2; D perhaps matches TRBD1 (5 bases). The CDR3 has 16 amino acids. Germline-derived CDR1 and CDR2 are LNHDA and SQIVND (reference sequence). V gave up 5 bases and J gave up 4 bases, with 20 bases separating them. CDR3 residues: CASSPDSATYIYGYTF. The CDR3 nucleotides are TGTGCCAGTAGTCCCGACAGTGCCACTTACATCTATGGCTACACCTTC.

This chain links TRBV2 with TRBJ1-5; D ambiguous. Germline CDR1 is SNHLY and CDR2 is FYNNEI. Trimming pared 3 bases from V and 3 bases from J, leaving 6 bases between. The CDR3 has 13 residues. The CDR3 DNA follows: TGTGCCAGCAGTGATTCAGTCAATCAGCCCCAGCATTTT. It encodes CASSDSVNQPQHF.

The chain recombines TRBV11-2 with TRBJ2-2, with 14 bases lining up with TRBD2. The V gene's germline CDR1 is SGHAT and CDR2 FQNNGV. The CDR3 extends over 15 amino acids. The V and J ends lost 5 bases and 6 bases, in that order; junction bases with no gene match: 2. The CDR3 reads CASSRGLAGAGELFF. CDR3 DNA sequence: TGTGCCAGCAGCAGGGGACTAGCGGGAGCCGGGGAGCTGTTTTTT.

The CDR3 sequence is CASSDGTGGADTIYF. Here the CDR3 DNA reads TGTGCCAGCAGTGATGGGACAGGGGGCGCGGACACCATATATTTT. The chain has TRBV6-1 and TRBJ1-3, with 12 bases that match TRBD1. J lost 8 bases, V lost 3 bases, and 5 bases had no gene match. The germline V gene encodes CDR1 MNHNS and CDR2 SASEGT. The CDR3 has 15 amino acids.

This clone was seen a few times. The chain is built from TRBV11-2 and TRBJ1-4; tentative D call: TRBD1 (5 bases). CDR3 size: 14 residues. Trimming shortened V by 5 bases and J by 8 bases, and 15 bases separated the two germline ends. Looked up from germline, CDR1 is SGHAT and CDR2 is FQNNGV. CDR3 sequence (DNA): TGTGCCAGCAGCCCCGATGCGGGGGTGGAAAAACTGTTTTTT. Translating it yields CASSPDAGVEKLFF.

V and J are TRBV7-2 and TRBJ1-6; unclear D gene. The CDR3 loop spans 15 amino acids. The V end was cut by 5 bases, the J end by 5 bases, with 13 bases between. Germline V gene lookup returns CDR1 SGHTA and CDR2 FQGNSA. The CDR3 sequence: CASSPYSPNNSPLHF. In DNA form, the CDR3 reads TGTGCCAGCAGCCCCTACAGTCCAAATAATTCACCCCTCCACTTT.

The chain recombines TRBV5-1 with TRBJ1-2; tentatively, D is TRBD1 (5 bases). Trimming pared 0 bases from V and 4 bases from J, leaving 16 bases between. CDR1 and CDR2 (germline): SGHRS, YFSETQ. The CDR3 has 16 amino acids. The CDR3 DNA reads TGCGCCAGCAGCTTGGAGTCGACGCAGGGTGCCTATGGCTACACCTTC. This encodes CASSLESTQGAYGYTF.

This chain connects TRBV21-1 to TRBJ1-1; the DNA was not compared with TRBD1, the D call given in the table. TRBV21-1 is listed as a pseudogene. CDR3 size: 18 residues. In nucleotides, the CDR3 is TGTGCCAGCAGCAAAGCGCGCACAGGGGGTAAGGGCCTATTTGAAGCTTTCTTT. Protein sequence: CASSKARTGGKGLFEAFF.

The chain recombines TRBV5-4 with TRBJ1-2; D not certain. The CDR3 runs 14 residues. The germline V gene has CDR1 SGHNT and CDR2 YYREEE (reference sequence). V lost 6 bases to trimming and J lost 8 bases, with 20 bases between them. The CDR3 nucleotides read TGTGCCAGCACCCCGGAATATGCAGGTCGGGGCTACACCTTC. It is translated as CASTPEYAGRGYTF.

This sequence joins TRBV4-1 and TRBJ2-2, with TRBD1 matching over 8 bases. CDR3 length: 16 amino acids. The germline V gene has CDR1 MGHRA and CDR2 YSYEKL. With V trimmed by 1 base and J by 1 base, 2 bases remained unmatched. This CDR3 is CASSQGQGKNTGELFF. CDR3 DNA sequence: TGCGCCAGCAGCCAAGGACAGGGGAAGAACACCGGGGAGCTGTTTTTT.

The rearrangement uses TRBV19 and TRBJ2-1, with 11 positions matching TRBD2. This CDR3 is 18 amino acids long. Germline values: CDR1 LNHDA, CDR2 SQIVND (reference sequence). V lost 1 base to trimming and J lost 0 bases; unmatched junction nucleotides: 5. The CDR3 nucleotides are TGTGCCAGTAGTATAGGTAGCGGGGGGGCAGACTCCTACAATGAGCAGTTCTTC. As protein: CASSIGSGGADSYNEQFF.

The rearrangement joins TRBV19 to TRBJ2-3, with TRBD1 matching over 10 bases. The germline gives CDR1 LNHDA, CDR2 SQIVND (reference sequence). V was pared by 10 bases and J by 4 bases, with 8 bases of the junction left unmatched. The length of the CDR3 is 14 residues. The CDR3 DNA reads TGTGCCACCAGGGACAGGGGTAAGGCAGATACGCAGTATTTT. This encodes CATRDRGKADTQYF.

This clone was seen a single time. J is TRBJ1-1 and V is TRBV3-1 (or the pseudogene TRBV3-2); D is unclear. The germline gives CDR1 LGHDT, CDR2 YNNKEL (reference sequence). Trimming removed 3 bases at V and 11 bases at J, with 10 bases between. The CDR3 covers 11 residues. The CDR3 loop is CASSQSFAAFF. As DNA, the CDR3 is TGTGCCAGCAGCCAGTCCTTTGCGGCTTTCTTT.

This chain uses TRBV6-2 or TRBV6-3 with TRBJ2-1; 13 nucleotides align to TRBD2. CDR1 and CDR2 from the germline V gene are MNHEY and SVGEGT. The length of the CDR3 is 15 residues. The junction had 5 bases not matched to a gene; V was cut back by 6 bases and J by 6 bases. The CDR3 DNA reads as TGTGCCAGCAGCTCGGGACTAGCGGGGTCCAATGAGCAGTTCTTC. Protein: CASSSGLAGSNEQFF.

The gene calls are TRBV3-1 (or the pseudogene TRBV3-2) and TRBJ1-1; 9 nucleotides line up with TRBD1. Looked up from germline, CDR1 is LGHDT and CDR2 is YNNKEL (reference sequence). The J segment lost 3 bases and the V segment lost 7 bases, leaving 12 bases of the junction unmatched. CDR3 size: 16 residues. The CDR3 spells CASTRQGGVGDTEAFF. CDR3 sequence (DNA): TGTGCCAGCACACGACAGGGGGGGGTAGGAGACACTGAAGCTTTCTTT.

The chain couples TRBV11-2 to TRBJ2-7, with unresolved D. There are 14 residues in the CDR3. V shed 4 bases and J shed 2 bases, with 12 bases lying between them. The V gene's germline CDR1 is SGHAT and CDR2 FQNNGV. CDR3 sequence: CASSSTDTPYEQYF. DNA of the CDR3: TGTGCCAGCAGCTCCACAGATACACCCTACGAGCAGTACTTC.

V and J are TRBV19 and TRBJ2-7, with TRBD2 as a possible D gene (6 bases). The germline V gene encodes CDR1 LNHDA and CDR2 SQIVND (reference sequence). The length of the CDR3 is 13 residues. V was cut by 5 bases and J by 3 bases, with 11 bases left in between. Here the CDR3 reads CASSPTGGYEQYF. Written as DNA, the CDR3 is TGTGCCAGTAGTCCCACCGGGGGCTACGAGCAGTACTTC. The full variable domain, with the rest looked up from reference TRBV19 and TRBJ2-7, is DGGITQSPKYLFRKEGQNVTLSCEQNLNHDAMYWYRQDPGQGLRLIYYSQIVNDFQKGDIAEGYSVSREKKESFPLTVTSAQKNPTAFYLCASSPTGGYEQYFGPGTRLTVT.

The chain recombines TRBV7-9 with TRBJ2-2; D unclear. Germline V gene data show CDR1 as SEHNR and CDR2 as FQNEAQ (reference sequence). V was trimmed by 3 bases and J by 4 bases, leaving 6 bases between them. This CDR3 contains 13 residues. This chain's CDR3 is CASSFSGTGELFF. DNA of the CDR3: TGTGCCAGCAGCTTTTCGGGCACCGGGGAGCTGTTTTTT.

The chain carries TRBV7-2 and TRBJ1-1; no definite D call. Trimming removed 6 bases at V and 3 bases at J, with 14 bases between. The CDR3 has 14 residues. Looked up from germline, CDR1 is SGHTA and CDR2 is FQGNSA. CDR3 region: CASRRVGADTEAFF. The CDR3 region has the DNA TGTGCCAGCAGACGAGTTGGAGCGGACACTGAAGCTTTCTTT.